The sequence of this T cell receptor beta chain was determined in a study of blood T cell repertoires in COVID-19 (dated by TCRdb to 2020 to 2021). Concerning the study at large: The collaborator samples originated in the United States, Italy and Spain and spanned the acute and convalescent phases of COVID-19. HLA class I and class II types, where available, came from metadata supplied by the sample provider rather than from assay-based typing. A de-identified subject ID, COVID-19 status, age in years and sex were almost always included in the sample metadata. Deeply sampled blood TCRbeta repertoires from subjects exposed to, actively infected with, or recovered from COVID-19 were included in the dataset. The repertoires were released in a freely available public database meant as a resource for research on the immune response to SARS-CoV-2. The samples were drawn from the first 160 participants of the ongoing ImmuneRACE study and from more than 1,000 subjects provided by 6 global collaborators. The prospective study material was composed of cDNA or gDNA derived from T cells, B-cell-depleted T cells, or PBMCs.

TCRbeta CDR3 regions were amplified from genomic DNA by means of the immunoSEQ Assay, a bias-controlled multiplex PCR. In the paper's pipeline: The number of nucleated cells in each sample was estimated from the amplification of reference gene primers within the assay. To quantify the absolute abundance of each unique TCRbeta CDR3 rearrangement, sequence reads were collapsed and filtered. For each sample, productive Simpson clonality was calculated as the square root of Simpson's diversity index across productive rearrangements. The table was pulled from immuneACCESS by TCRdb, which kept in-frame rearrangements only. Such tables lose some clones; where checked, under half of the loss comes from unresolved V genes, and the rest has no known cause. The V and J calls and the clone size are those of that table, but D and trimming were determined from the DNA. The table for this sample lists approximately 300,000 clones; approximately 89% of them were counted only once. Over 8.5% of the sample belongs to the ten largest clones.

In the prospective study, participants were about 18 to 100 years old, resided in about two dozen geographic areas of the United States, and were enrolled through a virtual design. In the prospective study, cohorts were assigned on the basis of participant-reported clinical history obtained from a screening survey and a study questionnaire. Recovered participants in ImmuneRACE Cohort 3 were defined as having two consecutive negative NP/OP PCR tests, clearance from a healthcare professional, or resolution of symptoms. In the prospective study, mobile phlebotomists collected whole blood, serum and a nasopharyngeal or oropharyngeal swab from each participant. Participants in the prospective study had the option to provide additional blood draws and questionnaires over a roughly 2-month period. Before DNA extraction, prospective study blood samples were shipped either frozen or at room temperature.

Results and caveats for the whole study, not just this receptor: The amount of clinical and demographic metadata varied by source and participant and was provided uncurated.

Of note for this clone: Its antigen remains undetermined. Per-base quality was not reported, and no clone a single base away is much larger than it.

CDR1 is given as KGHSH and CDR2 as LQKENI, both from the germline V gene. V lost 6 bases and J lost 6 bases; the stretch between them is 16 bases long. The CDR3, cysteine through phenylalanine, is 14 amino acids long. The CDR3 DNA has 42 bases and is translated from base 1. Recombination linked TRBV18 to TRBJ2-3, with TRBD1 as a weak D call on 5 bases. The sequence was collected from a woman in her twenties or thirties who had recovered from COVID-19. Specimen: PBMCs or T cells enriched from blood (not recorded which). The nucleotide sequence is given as TGTGCCAGCTCTCAAGCAGGGTTTCAGGATACGCAGTATTTT. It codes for CASSQAGFQDTQYF.